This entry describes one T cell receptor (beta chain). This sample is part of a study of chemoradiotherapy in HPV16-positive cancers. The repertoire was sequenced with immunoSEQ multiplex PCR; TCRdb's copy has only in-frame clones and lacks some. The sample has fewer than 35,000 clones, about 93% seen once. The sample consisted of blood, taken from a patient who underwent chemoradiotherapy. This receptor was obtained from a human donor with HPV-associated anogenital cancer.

The DNA for the CDR3 is TGCAGCGTCGGAACAGGGCTCCTTGGCTACACCTTC. This encodes CSVGTGLLGYTF. The rearrangement uses TRBV29-1 and TRBJ1-2, with a possible D match to TRBD1 (6 bases). The germline V gene has CDR1 SQVTM and CDR2 ANQGSEA. The V and J ends lost 6 bases and 7 bases respectively, with 15 bases between them. The CDR3 consists of 12 residues.